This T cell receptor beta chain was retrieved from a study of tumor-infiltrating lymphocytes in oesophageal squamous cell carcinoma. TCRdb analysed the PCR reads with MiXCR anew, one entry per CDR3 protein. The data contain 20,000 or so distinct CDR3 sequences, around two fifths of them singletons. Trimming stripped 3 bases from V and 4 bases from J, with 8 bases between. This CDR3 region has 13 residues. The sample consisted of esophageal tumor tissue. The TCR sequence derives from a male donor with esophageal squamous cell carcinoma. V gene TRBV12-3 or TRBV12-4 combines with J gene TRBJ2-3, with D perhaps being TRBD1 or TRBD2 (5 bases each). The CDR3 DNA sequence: TGTGCCAGCAGTTTTCAGGGAGCAGATACGCAGTATTTT. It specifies CASSFQGADTQYF.